This is a list of T cell receptor beta chains from one sample in a study of cytomegalovirus exposure and HLA in healthy donors. TCRdb keeps only in-frame clones here, not all; method: immunoSEQ multiplex PCR. This table has about 110,000 clones, about 85% appearing once. Sequenced sample: PBMCs. The receptors shown here come from a young woman in good health and CMV-seronegative. Both conserved end residues are part of each CDR3. The D gene is left open where the match is weak. Expanded clones get a size class; other rows say once, few or many, or leave the size out.

>TRBJ1-6|few|TRBV6-5|TRBD1
TGTGCCAGCGGGGCGACAGGGGACACGTTTTCCCTCCACTTT
CASGATGDTFSLHF
>TRBJ2-7|NA|TRBV6-5|TRBD1
TGTGCCAGCAGTTACGACAGGGTAGCCTACGAGCAGTACTTC
CASSYDRVAYEQYF
>TRBJ2-7|NA|TRBV19|TRBD1
TGTGCCAGTAGTCAGAGGGGACAGGGTGACGAGCAGTACTTC
CASSQRGQGDEQYF
>TRBJ2-5|NA|TRBV9|NA
TGTGCCAGCAGCGACCCAGCAGGCGACCAAGAGACCCAGTACTTC
CASSDPAGDQETQYF
>TRBJ2-2|medium-sized|TRBV27|NA
TGTGCCAGCAAGAGGGCCGGGGAGCTGTTTTTT
CASKRAGELFF
>TRBJ2-1|many|TRBV6-4|TRBD2
TGTGCCAGCAGTGAGTCAAGCGGGGTAAATGAGCAGTTCTTC
CASSESSGVNEQFF
>TRBJ2-5|NA|TRBV30|NA
TGTGCCTGGAGTCTGGGTCTGACTCAAGAGACCCAGTACTTC
CAWSLGLTQETQYF
>TRBJ2-7|NA|TRBV25-1|NA
TGTGCCAGCAGTGAAGGTGGAGGGGTGACCTACGAGCAGTACTTC
CASSEGGGVTYEQYF
>TRBJ1-1|few|TRBV5-1|TRBD1
TGCGCCAGCAGCCCCGGACAGGGGAACACTGAAGCTTTCTTT
CASSPGQGNTEAFF
>TRBJ2-2|NA|TRBV13|NA
TGTGCCAGCAGCATTGTCCAACTTAACACCGGGGAGCTGTTTTTT
CASSIVQLNTGELFF
>TRBJ1-2|NA|TRBV2|TRBD1
TGTGCCAGCATCTCGGAGGGACAGGGGTGGAACTATGGCTACACCTTC
CASISEGQGWNYGYTF
>TRBJ2-5|once|TRBV28|NA
TGTGCCAGCAGTCCGGGACACCTTCAAGAGACCCAGTACTTC
CASSPGHLQETQYF
>TRBJ1-5|NA|TRBV7-2|TRBD1
TGTGCCAGCAGTCGAAAACAGGGGGACCAGTCGCCCCAGCATTTT
CASSRKQGDQSPQHF
>TRBJ1-2|NA|TRBV6-6|NA
TGTGCCAGCAGTCCGGGTTATGGCTACACCTTC
CASSPGYGYTF
>TRBJ2-4|NA|TRBV10-3|TRBD1
TGTGCCATCAGTGAGTCGGGACAGGGACTAAACATTCAGTACTTC
CAISESGQGLNIQYF
>TRBJ2-7|NA|TRBV7-3|TRBD1
TGTGCCAGCAGCTTTCCGGACAGGCTTACCTACGAGCAGTACTTC
CASSFPDRLTYEQYF
>TRBJ2-7|once|TRBV19|TRBD1
TGTGCCAGTACCCCCCAGGGGACAGGGTCCTACGAGCAGTACTTC
CASTPQGTGSYEQYF
>TRBJ1-2|NA|TRBV9|NA
TGTGCCAGCAGCGTAGATAATGTCGGCTACACCTTC
CASSVDNVGYTF
>TRBJ2-7|NA|TRBV14|NA
TGTGCCAGCAGCCAAGCGGGACAAATCTACGAGCAGTACTTC
CASSQAGQIYEQYF
>TRBJ2-2|once|TRBV9|NA
TGTGCCAGCAGCGTGGAGGCGAACAGAGGACCTTCTCAATATAACACCGGGGAGCTGTTTTTT
CASSVEANRGPSQYNTGELFF
>TRBJ1-4|NA|TRBV5-6|NA
TGTGCCAGCAGCCTTATAGAGGCTAATGAAAAACTGTTTTTT
CASSLIEANEKLFF
>TRBJ1-1|NA|TRBV6-5|TRBD1
TGTGCCAGCAGCTTACAGGGGGAAGACACTGAAGCTTTCTTT
CASSLQGEDTEAFF
>TRBJ2-2|once|TRBV19|NA
TGTGCCAGTAGAGACTCAAGGGGGACCGGGGAGCTGTTTTTT
CASRDSRGTGELFF
>TRBJ2-5|NA|TRBV6-4|NA
TGTGCCAGCAGTGACGGGGGGGAGACCCAGTACTTC
CASSDGGETQYF
>TRBJ2-7|few|TRBV7-9|NA
TGTGCCAGCAGCCCTGGGCCTTACGAGCAGTACTTC
CASSPGPYEQYF
>TRBJ2-2|NA|TRBV9|TRBD2
TGTGCCAGCAGCGTAGGAAGCGGGGGGGTCACCGGGGAGCTGTTTTTT
CASSVGSGGVTGELFF
>TRBJ2-3|NA|TRBV7-3|NA
TGTGCCAGCAGCCGGATGATCGAGGGGGGGTTAGCAGATACGCAGTATTTT
CASSRMIEGGLADTQYF
>TRBJ2-2|NA|TRBV5-1|NA
TGCGCCAGCGGGCAGACGAACACCGGGGAGCTGTTTTTT
CASGQTNTGELFF
>TRBJ2-7|few|TRBV7-9|NA
TGTGCCAGCAGCGGAGGCGACACGTACGAGCAGTACTTC
CASSGGDTYEQYF
>TRBJ2-1|NA|TRBV6-1|TRBD2
TGTGCCAGCAGTGGTAGCGGGGGGGGTGGGCAGTTCTTC
CASSGSGGGGQFF
>TRBJ1-6|once|TRBV28|NA
TGTGCCAGCATACAGAATTCCTATAATTCACCCCTCCACTTT
CASIQNSYNSPLHF
>TRBJ1-1|NA|TRBV9|NA
TGTGCCAGCAGCGAGGGAGGGAACACTGAAGCTTTCTTT
CASSEGGNTEAFF
>TRBJ1-6|NA|TRBV9|NA
TGTGCCAGCAGCGAAAGTATCGGGAATTCACCCCTCCACTTT
CASSESIGNSPLHF
>TRBJ2-7|NA|TRBV10-3|TRBD1
TGTGCCATCATGGAAGGGACAGGGAACGAGCAGTACTTC
CAIMEGTGNEQYF
>TRBJ1-5|once|TRBV19|NA
TGTGCCAGCCCCGATGGGGGGTCTGGGAGCAATCAGCCCCAGCATTTT
CASPDGGSGSNQPQHF
>TRBJ1-2|NA|TRBV5-6|NA
TGTGCCAGCAGCCTCCCCGACAGTAGTGGCTACACCTTC
CASSLPDSSGYTF
>TRBJ1-2|NA|TRBV5-6|TRBD1
TGTGCCAGCAGCCCAGACAGGGGCGGAGAGGGCTATGGCTACACCTTC
CASSPDRGGEGYGYTF
>TRBJ2-1|NA|TRBV18|TRBD2
TGTGCCAGCTGGGCGGGACTAGCGGCTAACAATGAGCAGTTCTTC
CASWAGLAANNEQFF
>TRBJ1-5|once|TRBV5-6|NA
TGTGCCAGCAGCGAGGGTCAGAGGAACAATCAGCCCCAGCATTTT
CASSEGQRNNQPQHF
>TRBJ2-3|NA|TRBV7-6|TRBD1
TGTGCCAGCAGCTTAGTAGGACAGGGGTCCGATACGCAGTATTTT
CASSLVGQGSDTQYF
>TRBJ2-7|few|TRBV19|NA
TGTGCCAGTAGTACTCAACAGGTTGGATACGAGCAGTACTTC
CASSTQQVGYEQYF
>TRBJ1-6|NA|TRBV5-4|NA
TGTGCCAGCAGCAAACAACGTTATTCACCCCTCCACTTT
CASSKQRYSPLHF
>TRBJ2-1|NA|TRBV29-1|TRBD2
TGCAGCGTTATCACCGGGACTAGCGGGGGGCACTACAATGAGCAGTTCTTC
CSVITGTSGGHYNEQFF
>TRBJ1-6|few|TRBV9|NA
TGTGCCAGCAGTCAGGGTTATTCACCCCTCCACTTT
CASSQGYSPLHF
>TRBJ1-2|NA|TRBV19|TRBD1
TGTGCCAGTAGTATAGAGGGGACAGGCGACTATGGCTACACCTTC
CASSIEGTGDYGYTF
>TRBJ2-3|NA|TRBV5-1|NA
TGCGCCAGCAGAGCTTGGGTAGCGGGCACAGATACGCAGTATTTT
CASRAWVAGTDTQYF
>TRBJ2-5|NA|TRBV5-4|TRBD2
TGTGCCAGCTTTAGCGGGGGGACCCAGGGGGAGACCCAGTACTTC
CASFSGGTQGETQYF
>TRBJ2-3|NA|TRBV6-5|NA
TGTGCCAGCAGCTCCTCACGAGCAGATACGCAGTATTTT
CASSSSRADTQYF